Shown below are 5 T cell receptor beta chains from a single sample sequenced in a study of shared clonotypes between healthy human individuals. The assay was immunoSEQ multiplex PCR, and TCRdb's table has in-frame clones only and misses some. The sample lists about 2.4 million clones, around nine tenths seen once, with 0.11% to 0.15% in the top ten. The sequencing sample was made of naive CD4+ T cells sorted from blood. The subset: CD45RA+ positively selected. The receptor source for this set is a man between 18 and 35 years old in good health.

Notes on this clone: This sample also contains other DNA sequences that code for the same CDR3. CDR3 DNA sequence: TGTGCCAGCAGTGAAGATGGGGCGTCTGGAAACACCATATATTTT. Its translation is CASSEDGASGNTIYF. The rearrangement joins TRBV6-1 to TRBJ1-3; possibly TRBD1 for D (5 bases). This CDR3 comprises 15 residues. Germline V gene data show CDR1 as MNHNS and CDR2 as SASEGT. Trimming removed 1 base from V and 1 base from J, with 8 bases in between.

V gene TRBV18 combines with J gene TRBJ2-7; 7 bases line up with TRBD1. The germline gives CDR1 KGHSH, CDR2 LQKENI. This CDR3 spans 15 amino acids. Unmatched junction bases numbered 10, after V lost 3 bases and J lost 5 bases. For the CDR3, the DNA is TGTGCCAGCTCACCTCTACAGGGGCCAGGGGACGAGCAGTACTTC. Protein sequence: CASSPLQGPGDEQYF.

In its sample, this clone was seen once. The chain has TRBV11-2 and TRBJ1-2, with TRBD1 matching 8 bases. The J segment lost 5 bases and the V segment lost 4 bases, leaving 6 bases of the junction unmatched. CDR3 length: 14 residues. Germline V CDR1 and CDR2: SGHAT, FQNNGV. CDR3 region: CASSSTGGLYGYTF. CDR3 sequence (DNA): TGTGCCAGCAGCTCAACAGGGGGTCTTTATGGCTACACCTTC.

The rearrangement joins TRBV11-2 to TRBJ2-5, with D hard to call. The CDR3 spans 14 residues. V lost 5 bases and J 4 bases, leaving 14 bases between the germline ends. CDR1 is SGHAT, CDR2 FQNNGV, per germline. CDR3 DNA sequence: TGTGCCAGCAGCCGTTCCAGTGTTCCAGAGACCCAGTACTTC. This codes for CASSRSSVPETQYF.

The chain recombines TRBV7-6 with TRBJ2-5, with D possibly matching TRBD1 (6 bases). The CDR3 loop spans 17 amino acids. Trimming removed 9 bases from V and 2 bases from J, with 25 bases in between. Per the germline V gene, CDR1 is SGHVS and CDR2 is FNYEAQ. The CDR3 DNA sequence: TGTGCCAGGGGAACCCCCGTAGACAGGAATCGACAAGAGACCCAGTACTTC. It is translated as CARGTPVDRNRQETQYF. Looking up the rest from reference TRBV7-6 and TRBJ2-5 gives the full variable domain: GAGVSQSPRYKVTKRGQDVALRCDPISGHVSLYWYRQALGQGPEFLTYFNYEAQQDKSGLPNDRFSAERPEGSISTLTIQRTEQRDSAMYRCARGTPVDRNRQETQYFGPGTRLLVL.